The present T cell receptor (beta chain) was sequenced within a study of beta chain features in type 1 diabetes. Overall study results and limits: VDJ junctions from type 1 diabetes patients carried fewer insertions and larger deletions. The study found moderately but significantly shorter TCRB CDR3s in all four CD4+ subsets of Type 1 diabetes patients.

Of note for this clone: What it binds is not known. Additional DNA sequences in this sample encode the identical CDR3.

The CDR3 sequence is 12 residues long. CDR1 SGHRS and CDR2 YFSETQ come from the germline V gene. V was trimmed by 3 bases and J by 4 bases, leaving 8 bases between them. The whole isolated RNA underwent reverse transcription, so sequencing captured expressed TCRB transcripts. The repertoire was sequenced with immunoSEQ multiplex PCR; TCRdb's copy has only in-frame clones and lacks some. The sample carries under 300,000 clones, about 15% recorded once. Only one heparinised blood draw was taken per donor, and its volume averaged about 120 mL. This receptor was taken from a man aged 25 to 40 with type 1 diabetes. The gene calls are TRBV5-1 and TRBJ2-7; D unclear. The material sequenced was naive CD4+ T cells from blood. This CDR3 reads CASSYDSYEQYF. The CDR3 coding sequence is TGCGCCAGCAGCTACGACTCTTACGAGCAGTACTTC. Together with reference TRBV5-1 and TRBJ2-7, the CDR3 gives the full variable domain: KAGVTQTPRYLIKTRGQQVTLSCSPISGHRSVSWYQQTPGQGLQFLFEYFSETQRNKGNFPGRFSGRQFSNSRSEMNVSTLELGDSALYLCASSYDSYEQYFGPGTRLTVT.